These 7 T cell receptor beta chains were all obtained from the same sample, sequenced in a study of blood T cell repertoires in COVID-19. Produced via immunoSEQ multiplex PCR; TCRdb's table is partial and in-frame only. The top ten clones hold around 2.3% of a sample with approximately 200,000 clones, roughly 90% of them seen once. The specimen was PBMCs or T cells enriched from blood (not recorded which). The receptors shown here come from a woman aged 30 to 39 who had recovered from COVID-19.

The chain has TRBV5-1 and TRBJ2-7, with 8 bases aligning to TRBD1. The CDR3 consists of 14 residues. Germline V gene lookup returns CDR1 SGHRS and CDR2 YFSETQ. V trimming: 5 bases; J trimming: 0 bases; junction bases outside the gene matches: 4. In DNA, the CDR3 is TGCGCCAGCAGTTCGGACAGGGACTCCTACGAGCAGTACTTC. This codes for CASSSDRDSYEQYF.

This chain connects TRBV19 to TRBJ2-7; 10 nucleotides line up with TRBD2. Germline loops: CDR1 LNHDA, CDR2 SQIVND (reference sequence). This CDR3 is 15 amino acids long. V was pared by 5 bases and J by 4 bases, with 8 bases of the junction left unmatched. This chain's CDR3 is CASSGTWTSGYEQYF. In DNA form, the CDR3 reads TGTGCCAGTAGTGGTACATGGACTAGCGGTTACGAGCAGTACTTC.

The CDR3 region is CAWSLGWTAINQPQHF. Here the CDR3 DNA reads TGTGCCTGGAGTTTAGGGTGGACAGCCATCAATCAGCCCCAGCATTTT. The chain has TRBV30 and TRBJ1-5, with D possibly being TRBD1 (6 bases). Germline CDR1 reads GTSNPN; CDR2 reads SVGIG (reference sequence). The CDR3 is 16 amino acids. V was shortened by 2 bases and J by 3 bases, with 17 bases between the two germline ends.

The V and J genes are TRBV9 and TRBJ2-1, with TRBD2 matching over 11 bases. V was pared by 4 bases and J by 4 bases, with 7 bases of the junction left unmatched. The CDR3 runs 16 residues. CDR1 is SGDLS, CDR2 YYNGEE, per germline. CDR3 DNA sequence: TGTGCCAGCAGCATTACCGGGACTAGCGGTTACAATGAGCAGTTCTTC. As protein: CASSITGTSGYNEQFF.

In DNA, the CDR3 is TGTGCCAGCAGTAGCACAGGGGACGCCAACTATGGCTACACCTTC. Translating it yields CASSSTGDANYGYTF. This rearrangement joins TRBV6-6 to TRBJ1-2, with 7 bases identical to TRBD1. Germline V CDR1 and CDR2: MNHNY, SVGAGI (reference sequence). V shed 5 bases and J 2 bases; nucleotides not matched to a gene: 8. The CDR3 is 15 residues long.

This clone was seen just once. The chain joins TRBV11-2 to TRBJ1-1; D perhaps matches TRBD1 (5 bases). The CDR3 consists of 14 residues. CDR1 is SGHAT and CDR2 is FQNNGV in the germline V gene. Between the trimmed V and J ends, which lost 4 bases and 0 bases, there was a span of 9 bases. This chain's CDR3 is CASSSGLMNTEAFF. The DNA of the CDR3 is TGTGCCAGCAGCTCGGGACTCATGAACACTGAAGCTTTCTTT.

The V and J genes are TRBV20-1 and TRBJ2-3, with D unresolved. The CDR3 sequence is 11 residues long. V lost 4 bases to trimming and J lost 6 bases, with 8 bases between them. Germline lookup yields CDR1 DFQATT and CDR2 SNEGSKA (reference sequence). The CDR3 region has the DNA TGCAGTGCTACCCAGGATGATACGCAGTATTTT. Its translation is CSATQDDTQYF.